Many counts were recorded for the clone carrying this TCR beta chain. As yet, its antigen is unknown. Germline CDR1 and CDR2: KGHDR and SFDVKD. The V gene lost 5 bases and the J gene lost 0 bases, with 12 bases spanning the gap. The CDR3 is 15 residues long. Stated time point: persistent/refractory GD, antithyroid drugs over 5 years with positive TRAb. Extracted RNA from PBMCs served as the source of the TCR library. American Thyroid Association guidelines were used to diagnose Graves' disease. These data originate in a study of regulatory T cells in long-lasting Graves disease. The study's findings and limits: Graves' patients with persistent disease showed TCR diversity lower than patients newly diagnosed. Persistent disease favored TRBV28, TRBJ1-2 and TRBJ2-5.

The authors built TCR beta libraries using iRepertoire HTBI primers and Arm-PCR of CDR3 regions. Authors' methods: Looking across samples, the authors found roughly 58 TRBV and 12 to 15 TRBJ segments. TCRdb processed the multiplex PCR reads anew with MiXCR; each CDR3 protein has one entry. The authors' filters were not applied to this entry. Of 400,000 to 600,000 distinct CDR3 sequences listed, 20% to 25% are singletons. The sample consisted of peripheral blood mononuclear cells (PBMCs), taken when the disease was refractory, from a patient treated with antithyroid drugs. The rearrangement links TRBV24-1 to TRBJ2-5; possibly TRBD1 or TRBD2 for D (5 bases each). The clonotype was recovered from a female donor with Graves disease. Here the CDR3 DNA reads TGTGCCACCAGTGGGGGGAACCCCTACCAAGAGACCCAGTACTTC. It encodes CATSGGNPYQETQYF.